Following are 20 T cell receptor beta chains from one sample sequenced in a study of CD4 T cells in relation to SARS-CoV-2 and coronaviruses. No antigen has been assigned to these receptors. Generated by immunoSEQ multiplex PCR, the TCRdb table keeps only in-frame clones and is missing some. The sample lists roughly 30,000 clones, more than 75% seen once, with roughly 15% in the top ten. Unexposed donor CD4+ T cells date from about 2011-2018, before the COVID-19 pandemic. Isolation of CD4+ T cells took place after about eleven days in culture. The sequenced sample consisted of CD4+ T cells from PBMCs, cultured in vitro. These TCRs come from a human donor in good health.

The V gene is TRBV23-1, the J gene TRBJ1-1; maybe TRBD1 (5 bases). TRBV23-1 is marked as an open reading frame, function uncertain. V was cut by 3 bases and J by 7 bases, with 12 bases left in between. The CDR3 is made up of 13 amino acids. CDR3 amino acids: CASSHPGHGEAFF. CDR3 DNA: TGCGCCAGCAGTCACCCTGGACACGGTGAAGCTTTCTTT.

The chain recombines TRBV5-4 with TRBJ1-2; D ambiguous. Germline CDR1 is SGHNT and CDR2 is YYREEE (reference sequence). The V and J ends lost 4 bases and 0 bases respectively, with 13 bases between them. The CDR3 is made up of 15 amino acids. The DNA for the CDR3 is TGTGCCAGCAGCCAAGACCCCGGGGCTAACTATGGCTACACCTTC. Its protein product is CASSQDPGANYGYTF.

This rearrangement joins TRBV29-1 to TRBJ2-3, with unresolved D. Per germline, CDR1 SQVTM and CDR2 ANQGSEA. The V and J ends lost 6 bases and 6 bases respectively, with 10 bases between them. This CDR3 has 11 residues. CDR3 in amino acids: CSVGYEDTQYF. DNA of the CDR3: TGCAGCGTGGGGTATGAGGATACGCAGTATTTT.

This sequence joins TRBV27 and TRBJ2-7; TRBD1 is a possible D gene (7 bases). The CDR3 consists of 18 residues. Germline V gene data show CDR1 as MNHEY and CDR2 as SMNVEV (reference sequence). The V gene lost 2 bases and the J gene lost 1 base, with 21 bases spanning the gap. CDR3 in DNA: TGTGCCAGCAGTTTAAGGGGGCGGGCCGGGACTCCTTCCTACGAGCAGTACTTC. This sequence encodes CASSLRGRAGTPSYEQYF.

CDR3 nucleotides: TGTGCCAGCGGGAGACAGGGTCTTCAGCCCCAGCATTTT. Protein sequence: CASGRQGLQPQHF. This chain links TRBV7-2 with TRBJ1-5, with 7 nucleotides matching TRBD1. Trimming removed 8 bases from V and 6 bases from J; junction bases left unmatched: 7. This CDR3 contains 13 residues. The germline CDR1 and CDR2 sequences are SGHTA and FQGNSA.

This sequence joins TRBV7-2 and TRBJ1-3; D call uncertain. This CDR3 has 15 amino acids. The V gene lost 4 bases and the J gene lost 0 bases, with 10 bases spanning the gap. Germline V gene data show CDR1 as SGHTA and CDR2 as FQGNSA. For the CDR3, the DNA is TGTGCCAGCAGCTCCCTGGGGAACTCTGGAAACACCATATATTTT. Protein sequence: CASSSLGNSGNTIYF.

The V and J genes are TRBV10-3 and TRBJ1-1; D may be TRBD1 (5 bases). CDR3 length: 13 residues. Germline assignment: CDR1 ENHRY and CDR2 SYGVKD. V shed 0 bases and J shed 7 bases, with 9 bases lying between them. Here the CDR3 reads CAISESRGFEAFF. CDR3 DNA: TGTGCCATCAGTGAGTCTAGGGGTTTTGAAGCTTTCTTT.

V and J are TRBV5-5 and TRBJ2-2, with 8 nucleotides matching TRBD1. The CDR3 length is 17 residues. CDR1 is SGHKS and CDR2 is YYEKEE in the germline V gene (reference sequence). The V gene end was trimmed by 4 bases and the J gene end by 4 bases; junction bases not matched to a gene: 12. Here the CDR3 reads CASSPQGARYPTGELFF. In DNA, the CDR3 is TGTGCCAGCAGCCCCCAGGGGGCGCGGTATCCCACCGGGGAGCTGTTTTTT.

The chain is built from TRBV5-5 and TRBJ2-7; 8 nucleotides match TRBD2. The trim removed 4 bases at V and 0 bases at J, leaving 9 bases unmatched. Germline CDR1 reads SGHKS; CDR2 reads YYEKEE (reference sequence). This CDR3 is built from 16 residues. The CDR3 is CASSPTSGGSSYEQYF. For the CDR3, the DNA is TGTGCCAGCAGCCCGACGAGCGGGGGCAGCTCCTACGAGCAGTACTTC.

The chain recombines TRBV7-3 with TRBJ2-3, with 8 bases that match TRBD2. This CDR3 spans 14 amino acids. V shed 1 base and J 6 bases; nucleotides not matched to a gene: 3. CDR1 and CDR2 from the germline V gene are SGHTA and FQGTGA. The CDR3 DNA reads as TGTGCCAGCAGCTTAAACGGGAGGGAGGATACGCAGTATTTT. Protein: CASSLNGREDTQYF.

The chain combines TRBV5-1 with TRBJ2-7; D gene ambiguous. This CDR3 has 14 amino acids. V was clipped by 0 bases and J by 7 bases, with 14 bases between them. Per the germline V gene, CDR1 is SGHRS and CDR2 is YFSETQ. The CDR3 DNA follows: TGCGCCAGCAGCTTGGATTTGGCAGGTCGGGAGCAGTACTTC. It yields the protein CASSLDLAGREQYF.

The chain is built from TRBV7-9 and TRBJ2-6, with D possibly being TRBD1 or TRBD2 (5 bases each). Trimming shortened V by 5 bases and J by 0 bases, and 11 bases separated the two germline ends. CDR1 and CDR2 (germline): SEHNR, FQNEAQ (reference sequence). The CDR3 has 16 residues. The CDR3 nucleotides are TGTGCCAGCAGCCGGGTGAGGGGCTCTGGGGCCAACGTCCTGACTTTC. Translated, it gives CASSRVRGSGANVLTF.

CDR3 in amino acids: CAWSRGTGDYEQYF. The CDR3 DNA reads TGTGCCTGGAGTAGGGGGACAGGGGACTACGAGCAGTACTTC. The chain employs TRBV30 and TRBJ2-7, with TRBD1 matching over 10 bases. The CDR3 sequence is 14 residues long. The V gene end was trimmed by 2 bases and the J gene end by 3 bases; junction bases not matched to a gene: 4. CDR1 is GTSNPN and CDR2 is SVGIG in the germline V gene (reference sequence).

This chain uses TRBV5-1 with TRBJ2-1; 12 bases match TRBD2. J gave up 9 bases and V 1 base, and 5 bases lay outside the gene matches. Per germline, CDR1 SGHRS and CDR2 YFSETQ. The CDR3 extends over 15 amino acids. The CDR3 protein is CASSLSLAGGSEQFF. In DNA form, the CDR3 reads TGCGCCAGCAGCTTGAGTCTAGCGGGAGGGAGTGAGCAGTTCTTC.

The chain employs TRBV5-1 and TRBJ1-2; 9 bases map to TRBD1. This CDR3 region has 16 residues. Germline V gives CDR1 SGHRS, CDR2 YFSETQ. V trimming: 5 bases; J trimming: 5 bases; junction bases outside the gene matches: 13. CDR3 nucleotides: TGCGCCAGCAGATACAATACGGGACAGGGCGTTTATGGCTACACCTTC. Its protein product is CASRYNTGQGVYGYTF.

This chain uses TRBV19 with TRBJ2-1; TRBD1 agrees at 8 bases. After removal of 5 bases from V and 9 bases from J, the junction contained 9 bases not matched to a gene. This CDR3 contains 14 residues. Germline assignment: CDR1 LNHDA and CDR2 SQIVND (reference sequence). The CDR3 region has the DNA TGTGCCAGTAGTCTCAGCCGGGACAGGTTTGAGCAGTTCTTC. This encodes CASSLSRDRFEQFF.

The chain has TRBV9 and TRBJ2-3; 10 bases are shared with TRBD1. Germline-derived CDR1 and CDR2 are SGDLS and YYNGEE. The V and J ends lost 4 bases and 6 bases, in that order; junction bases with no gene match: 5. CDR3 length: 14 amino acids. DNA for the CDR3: TGTGCCAGCAGCCCCACGGACAGGGGGGATACGCAGTATTTT. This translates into CASSPTDRGDTQYF.

CDR3 bases: TGTGCCATCGCGGTTACAGGGAGTGCTCAAGAGACCCAGTACTTC. It specifies CAIAVTGSAQETQYF. The chain carries TRBV6-5 and TRBJ2-5; D possibly corresponds to TRBD1 (6 bases). V was shortened by 10 bases and J by 2 bases, with 20 bases between the two germline ends. Germline lookup yields CDR1 MNHEY and CDR2 SVGAGI. This CDR3 region has 15 residues.

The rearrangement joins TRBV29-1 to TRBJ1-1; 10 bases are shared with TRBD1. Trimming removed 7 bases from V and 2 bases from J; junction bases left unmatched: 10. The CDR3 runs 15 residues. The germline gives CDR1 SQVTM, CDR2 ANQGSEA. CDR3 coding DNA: TGCAGCGCTAATTATGGGACAGGGGATAACACTGAAGCTTTCTTT. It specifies CSANYGTGDNTEAFF.

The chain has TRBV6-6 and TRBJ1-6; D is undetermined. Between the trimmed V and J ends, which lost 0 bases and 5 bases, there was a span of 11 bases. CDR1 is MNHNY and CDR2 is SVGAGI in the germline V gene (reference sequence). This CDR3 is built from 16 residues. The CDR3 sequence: CASSYSKGPNNSPLHF. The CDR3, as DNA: TGTGCCAGCAGTTACTCGAAGGGCCCCAATAATTCACCCCTCCACTTT.